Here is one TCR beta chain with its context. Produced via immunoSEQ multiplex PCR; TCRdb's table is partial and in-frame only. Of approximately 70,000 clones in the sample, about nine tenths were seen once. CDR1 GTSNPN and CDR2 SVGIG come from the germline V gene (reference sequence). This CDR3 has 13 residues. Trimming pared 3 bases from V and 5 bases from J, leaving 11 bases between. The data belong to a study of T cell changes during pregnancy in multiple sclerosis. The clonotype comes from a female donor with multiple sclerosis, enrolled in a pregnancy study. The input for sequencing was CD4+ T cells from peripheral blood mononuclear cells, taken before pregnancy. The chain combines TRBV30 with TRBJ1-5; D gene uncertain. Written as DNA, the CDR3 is TGTGCCTGGAGCTCGACACACGATCAGCCCCAGCATTTT. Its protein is CAWSSTHDQPQHF. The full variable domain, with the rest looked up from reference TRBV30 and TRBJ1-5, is SQTIHQWPATLVQPVGSPLSLECTVEGTSNPNLYWYRQAAGRGLQLLFYSVGIGQISSEVPQNLSASRPQDRQFILSSKKLLLSDSGFYLCAWSSTHDQPQHFGDGTRLSIL.